The 12 T cell receptor beta chains below come from one sample, sequenced in a study of B cell selection in AIRE deficiency. Sorted regulatory T cells were CD4-positive, CD25-high and CD127-low or negative. Method: immunoSEQ multiplex PCR; TCRdb's copy keeps in-frame clones and lacks some. The data contain roughly 24,000 clones, roughly 90% of them singletons. Material: CD4+CD25+ Tregs sorted from PBMCs. The receptor set was obtained from a human donor in good health.

V gene TRBV6-1 combines with J gene TRBJ2-7, with TRBD1 matching 7 bases. The J segment lost 4 bases and the V segment lost 4 bases, leaving 16 bases of the junction unmatched. CDR1 is MNHNS and CDR2 is SASEGT in the germline V gene. The CDR3 extends over 17 amino acids. Written as DNA, the CDR3 is TGTGCCAGCAGTGGATTGGTTCCGACAGGGTTATCGTACGAGCAGTACTTC. Translated, it gives CASSGLVPTGLSYEQYF.

The chain joins TRBV2 to TRBJ2-7, with D perhaps being TRBD1 or TRBD2 (7 bases each). The V gene's germline CDR1 is SNHLY and CDR2 FYNNEI. The CDR3 contains 16 residues. Trimming shortened V by 6 bases and J by 0 bases, and 18 bases separated the two germline ends. The CDR3: CASRPIAGDSSYEQYF. The CDR3 coding sequence is TGTGCCAGCAGGCCTATTGCGGGGGACAGCTCCTACGAGCAGTACTTC.

This clone appeared once. The rearrangement joins TRBV5-6 to TRBJ2-7, with D perhaps matching TRBD1 (5 bases). Trimming left V 4 bases short and J 4 bases short, with 6 bases between. This CDR3 is 11 amino acids long. Germline-derived CDR1 and CDR2 are SGHDT and YYEEEE. The CDR3 region is CASSRQYEQYF. CDR3 nucleotide sequence: TGTGCCAGCAGCCGACAGTACGAGCAGTACTTC.

The genes are TRBV27 and TRBJ2-3; the D is unclear. The CDR3 length is 12 residues. From germline, CDR1 is MNHEY and CDR2 SMNVEV (reference sequence). Trimming cost V 4 bases and J 1 base, with 3 bases left between them. This CDR3 is CASSSRTDTQYF. CDR3 nucleotide sequence: TGTGCCAGCAGTTCCCGCACAGATACGCAGTATTTT.

This clone was detected only once. V usage is TRBV21-1 and J usage is TRBJ1-6. TRBV21-1 is a known pseudogene. This CDR3 has 15 amino acids. CDR3 protein: CASSKGGNSNSPLHF. Written as DNA, the CDR3 is TGTGCCAGCAGCAAAGGGGGGAATAGCAATTCACCCCTCCACTTT.

This clone was seen a single time. The chain links TRBV10-1 to TRBJ2-2; maybe TRBD1 (5 bases). Germline CDR1 WNHNN, CDR2 SYGVQD (reference sequence). The CDR3 spans 13 residues. Trimming cost V 5 bases and J 7 bases, with 11 bases left between them. Here the CDR3 DNA reads TGCGCCAGCAGTCCTTCCAGGGTCGGGGAGCTGTTTTTT. Translated, it gives CASSPSRVGELFF.

This clone is a singleton in its sample. The chain joins TRBV7-9 to TRBJ2-3; 8 bases are a match to TRBD1. V lost 11 bases, J lost 4 bases, and 8 bases stayed unmatched. Germline V gene lookup returns CDR1 SEHNR and CDR2 FQNEAQ (reference sequence). The CDR3 contains 13 residues. The chain's CDR3 is CAGDQGAADTQYF. The CDR3 coding sequence is TGTGCCGGGGACCAGGGGGCCGCAGATACGCAGTATTTT. The full variable domain, with the rest looked up from reference TRBV7-9 and TRBJ2-3, is DTGVSQNPRHKITKRGQNVTFRCDPISEHNRLYWYRQTLGQGPEFLTYFQNEAQLEKSRLLSDRFSAERPKGSFSTLEIQRTEQGDSAMYLCAGDQGAADTQYFGPGTRLTVL.

The chain is built from TRBV6-6 and TRBJ1-5, with unresolved D. The CDR3 is made up of 15 amino acids. V gave up 0 bases and J gave up 7 bases, with 13 bases separating them. CDR1 and CDR2 (germline): MNHNY, SVGAGI (reference sequence). Here the CDR3 reads CASSYSNSMDQPQHF. CDR3 bases: TGTGCCAGCAGTTACTCGAACAGCATGGACCAGCCCCAGCATTTT.

The chain combines TRBV10-2 with TRBJ2-7; 9 bases are shared with TRBD1. This CDR3 has 15 amino acids. V dropped 6 bases and J dropped 0; count of bases not matched to a gene: 6. Germline V gene lookup returns CDR1 WSHSY and CDR2 SAAADI. The CDR3 region is CASRMGQGSSYEQYF. In DNA form, the CDR3 reads TGCGCCAGCAGGATGGGACAGGGAAGCTCCTACGAGCAGTACTTC.

V gene TRBV18 combines with J gene TRBJ1-4; TRBD1 is a possible D gene (5 bases). Germline CDR1 is KGHSH and CDR2 is LQKENI. This CDR3 is built from 15 residues. V was cut by 4 bases and J by 3 bases, with 12 bases left in between. The CDR3 DNA follows: TGTGCCAGCTCACGGAATGGGGCGGCTAATGAAAAACTGTTTTTT. It yields the protein CASSRNGAANEKLFF.

The table lists this clone with a few counts. This chain joins TRBV30 and TRBJ1-2; 8 bases agree with TRBD1. The J segment lost 6 bases and the V segment lost 3 bases, leaving 6 bases of the junction unmatched. The CDR3 runs to 13 residues. The germline V gene encodes CDR1 GTSNPN and CDR2 SVGIG (reference sequence). The CDR3 nucleotides are TGTGCCTGGAGCGATGGACAGGGCGATGGCTACACCTTC. It yields the protein CAWSDGQGDGYTF.

This clone was detected only once. The rearrangement links TRBV6-5 to TRBJ2-6; the D call may be TRBD1 or TRBD2 (5 bases each). V lost 4 bases to trimming and J lost 9 bases, with 16 bases between them. The CDR3 runs 15 residues. The germline CDR1 and CDR2 sequences are MNHEY and SVGAGI. CDR3 protein: CASSSGAKASNVLTF. For the CDR3, the DNA is TGTGCCAGCAGTTCCGGGGCAAAGGCGAGCAACGTCCTGACTTTC.